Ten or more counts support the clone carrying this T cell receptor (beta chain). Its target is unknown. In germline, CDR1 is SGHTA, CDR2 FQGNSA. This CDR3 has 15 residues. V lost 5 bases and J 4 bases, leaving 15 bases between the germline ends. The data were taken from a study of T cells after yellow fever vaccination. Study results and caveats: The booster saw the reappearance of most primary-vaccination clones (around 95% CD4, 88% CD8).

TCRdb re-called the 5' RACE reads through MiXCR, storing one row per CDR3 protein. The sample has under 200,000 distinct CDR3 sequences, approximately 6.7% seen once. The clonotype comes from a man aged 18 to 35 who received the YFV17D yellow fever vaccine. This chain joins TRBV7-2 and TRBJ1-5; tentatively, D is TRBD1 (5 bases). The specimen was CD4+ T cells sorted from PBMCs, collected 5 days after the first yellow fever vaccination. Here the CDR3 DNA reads TGTGCCAGCAGCCCAGGAGCCGGGGCGAATCAGCCCCAGCATTTT. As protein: CASSPGAGANQPQHF. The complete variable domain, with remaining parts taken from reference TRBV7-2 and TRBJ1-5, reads GAGVSQSPSNKVTEKGKDVELRCDPISGHTALYWYRQSLGQGLEFLIYFQGNSAPDKSGLPSDRFSAERTGGSVSTLTIQRTQQEDSAVYLCASSPGAGANQPQHFGDGTRLSIL.